The 21 T cell receptor beta chains presented below share a single source sample, sequenced in a study of blood T cells in healthy people across ages. The use of a sample-barcoded 5' primer and a J-beta primer mix characterized a second PCR of about 7 to 12 cycles. TCRdb reprocessed the 5' RACE reads via MiXCR and lists one record per CDR3 protein. This sample has roughly 1,800,000 distinct CDR3 sequences, with roughly 50% found just once. Sequencing was done on a sample of blood. The receptors derive from a woman in her 40s in good health.

V and J are TRBV10-3 and TRBJ2-1, with a possible D match to TRBD1 (6 bases). This CDR3 comprises 14 residues. V lost 6 bases and J 0 bases, leaving 9 bases between the germline ends. In germline, CDR1 is ENHRY, CDR2 SYGVKD. The CDR3: CAISGQSSYNEQFF. The CDR3 nucleotides are TGTGCCATCAGCGGACAGAGCTCCTACAATGAGCAGTTCTTC.

Comments on this clonotype: An end of the junction differs from the germline gene, which may be a read error. The chain couples TRBV20-1 to TRBJ2-3, with D possibly matching TRBD2 (6 bases). The CDR3 is 12 amino acids. CDR1 and CDR2 (germline): DFQATT, SNEGSKA (reference sequence). CDR3 sequence: CRASGTGDTQYF. The CDR3 bases are TGCAGGGCTAGTGGGACTGGAGATACGCAGTATTTT.

About this clonotype itself: One end of the junction does not line up with germline, which may come from a read error. V is TRBV28 and J is TRBJ1-5; 12 nucleotides agree with TRBD1. The germline CDR1 and CDR2 sequences are MDHEN and SYDVKM. CDR3 length equals 18 residues. The chain's CDR3 is CTSSSHEGQGASNQPQHF. The CDR3 DNA is TGTACCAGCAGCTCCCATGAGGGACAGGGGGCGAGCAATCAGCCCCAGCATTTT.

This clonotype was observed a few times. The chain uses TRBV7-2 and TRBJ2-5; D might be TRBD1 (6 bases). Germline assignment: CDR1 SGHTA and CDR2 FQGNSA. The CDR3 extends over 14 amino acids. Trimming cost V 5 bases and J 4 bases, with 14 bases left between them. The CDR3, as DNA: TGTGCCAGCAGCGTCACAGGGTACTCAGAGACCCAGTACTTC. It yields the protein CASSVTGYSETQYF.

The chain links TRBV20-1 to TRBJ2-1; weak D call: TRBD2 (5 bases). The CDR3 has 13 amino acids. Trimming stripped 6 bases from V and 6 bases from J, with 15 bases between. Germline V gene data show CDR1 as DFQATT and CDR2 as SNEGSKA (reference sequence). DNA for the CDR3: TGCAGTGCACTAGGCTGGGATCGCAATGAGCAGTTCTTC. Its protein product is CSALGWDRNEQFF.

The V gene is TRBV7-2, the J gene TRBJ2-4; D is perhaps TRBD1 or TRBD2 (5 bases each). Germline V gene lookup returns CDR1 SGHTA and CDR2 FQGNSA. This CDR3 comprises 15 residues. The ends were cut back, 7 bases at V and 0 bases at J, with 13 bases in the middle. CDR3 in amino acids: CASTLGTVAKNIQYF. DNA of the CDR3: TGTGCCAGCACCCTAGGGACGGTAGCCAAAAACATTCAGTACTTC.

The gene calls are TRBV2 and TRBJ2-3, with D possibly matching TRBD1 (5 bases). Per germline, CDR1 SNHLY and CDR2 FYNNEI. The CDR3 runs to 15 residues. V was clipped by 1 base and J by 3 bases, with 11 bases between them. CDR3 sequence reads: CASSEGPAGTDTQYF. The CDR3 DNA follows: TGTGCCAGCAGTGAAGGTCCGGCAGGGACAGATACGCAGTATTTT.

In this sample, this clonotype turned up once. The chain uses TRBV9 and TRBJ2-3; tentatively, D is TRBD1 or TRBD2 (6 bases each). Looked up from germline, CDR1 is SGDLS and CDR2 is YYNGEE. The V end was cut by 4 bases, the J end by 6 bases, with 15 bases between. The CDR3 covers 14 residues. The CDR3 sequence is CASSPQGRFDTQYF. In DNA, the CDR3 is TGTGCCAGCAGCCCTCAGGGGAGGTTCGATACGCAGTATTTT.

This clonotype showed up just a few times. The chain uses TRBV5-1 and TRBJ2-3; 9 bases are shared with TRBD2. The V gene's germline CDR1 is SGHRS and CDR2 YFSETQ. The CDR3 is 16 amino acids. Trimming took 0 bases from V and 1 from J; bases not matched to a gene: 3. The CDR3 sequence: CASSLGRGGGTDTQYF. The CDR3 bases are TGCGCCAGCAGCTTGGGGCGGGGGGGCGGCACAGATACGCAGTATTTT.

The table lists this clonotype with a few counts. The V and J genes are TRBV15 and TRBJ2-7; a possible D gene is TRBD1 (5 bases). The CDR3 is 14 amino acids. With 2 bases removed from V and 2 bases from J, the gap between germline ends came to 10 bases. CDR1 and CDR2 (germline): LNHNV, YYDKDF (reference sequence). The CDR3 DNA follows: TGTGCCACCAGCAGACTGACAGAGACCTACGAGCAGTACTTC. Translation: CATSRLTETYEQYF.

The rearrangement uses TRBV4-2 and TRBJ2-1, with D maybe TRBD1 (6 bases). The germline CDR1 and CDR2 sequences are LGHNA and YNFKEQ. Trimming removed 4 bases at V and 8 bases at J, with 12 bases between. This CDR3 region has 13 residues. The CDR3 spells CASSLGAGDEQFF. The CDR3 nucleotides are TGTGCCAGCAGCCTGGGGGCAGGTGATGAGCAGTTCTTC.

This chain connects TRBV6-6 to TRBJ1-1; TRBD1 might be the D (5 bases). The CDR3 spans 15 residues. V was cut by 5 bases and J by 4 bases, with 17 bases left in between. The germline CDR1 and CDR2 sequences are MNHNY and SVGAGI (reference sequence). The CDR3 reads CASSLGPHEGTEAFF. In nucleotides, the CDR3 is TGTGCCAGCAGTCTGGGGCCTCACGAGGGCACTGAAGCTTTCTTT.

This chain connects TRBV9 to TRBJ2-3; D is unclear. V lost 3 bases and J 5 bases, leaving 10 bases between the germline ends. The germline V gene encodes CDR1 SGDLS and CDR2 YYNGEE. The CDR3 is 13 residues long. DNA of the CDR3: TGTGCCAGCAGCGCAATGGTAGGAGATACGCAGTATTTT. Protein product: CASSAMVGDTQYF.

The chain couples TRBV7-9 to TRBJ1-6; 9 bases line up with TRBD1. With 7 bases clipped from V and 9 bases from J, the junction kept 7 bases outside the gene matches. CDR3 length: 14 residues. Germline CDR1 and CDR2: SEHNR and FQNEAQ (reference sequence). The CDR3 DNA reads TGTGCCAGCAACCACGGGACAGGGACTTCACCCCTCCACTTT. Translating gives CASNHGTGTSPLHF.

The chain joins TRBV7-2 to TRBJ2-2, with unresolved D. Between the trimmed V and J ends, which lost 5 bases and 6 bases, there was a span of 13 bases. The CDR3 consists of 14 residues. CDR1 and CDR2 from the germline V gene are SGHTA and FQGNSA. The CDR3: CASSPLRHPGELFF. The CDR3 DNA reads as TGTGCCAGCAGCCCCCTTAGACATCCCGGGGAGCTGTTTTTT.

J is TRBJ2-1 and V is TRBV20-1, with 8 bases lining up with TRBD2. The CDR3 runs 14 residues. CDR1 and CDR2 (germline): DFQATT, SNEGSKA (reference sequence). Trimming took 6 bases from V and 4 from J; bases not matched to a gene: 8. CDR3 in amino acids: CSATLSGGYNEQFF. The CDR3 nucleotides read TGCAGTGCAACGCTAAGCGGGGGTTACAATGAGCAGTTCTTC.

This clonotype was counted between two and nine times. The rearrangement links TRBV11-2 to TRBJ2-7, with D possibly being TRBD1 or TRBD2 (6 bases each). The germline gives CDR1 SGHAT, CDR2 FQNNGV. Trimming left V 5 bases short and J 7 bases short, with 18 bases between. The CDR3 runs 14 residues. The CDR3 sequence is CASSEKSQGREQYF. In DNA, the CDR3 is TGTGCCAGCAGCGAAAAATCCCAGGGGAGGGAGCAGTACTTC.

This sequence joins TRBV20-1 and TRBJ2-7, with a weak D call TRBD2 (5 bases). CDR1 and CDR2 from the germline V gene are DFQATT and SNEGSKA (reference sequence). The germline V and J ends were trimmed by 0 bases and 2 bases, with 14 bases remaining between them. This CDR3 contains 15 residues. CDR3 DNA sequence: TGCAGTGCTAGAGATCGTTTCGGGGTGGCCTACGAGCAGTACTTC. Encoded protein: CSARDRFGVAYEQYF.

The rearrangement uses TRBV7-2 and TRBJ1-6; D gene unclear. This CDR3 region has 15 residues. Per the germline V gene, CDR1 is SGHTA and CDR2 is FQGNSA. Trimming removed 2 bases at V and 7 bases at J, with 12 bases between. The CDR3 spells CASSLRRLGNSPLHF. The CDR3 DNA is TGTGCCAGCAGCTTAAGGAGATTAGGGAATTCACCCCTCCACTTT.

This clonotype was detected a few times. The chain recombines TRBV20-1 with TRBJ1-5, with TRBD1 identical over 7 bases. Germline trimming cut 6 bases from V and 0 bases from J; bases unmatched to any gene: 5. Germline V gene sequence: CDR1 DFQATT, CDR2 SNEGSKA (reference sequence). This CDR3 contains 14 residues. The chain's CDR3 is CSAKTGNSNQPQHF. The CDR3 bases are TGCAGTGCGAAGACAGGGAATAGCAATCAGCCCCAGCATTTT.

The V and J genes are TRBV9 and TRBJ2-5, with D possibly matching TRBD1 (5 bases). Germline values: CDR1 SGDLS, CDR2 YYNGEE. CDR3 size: 14 residues. Trimming took off 1 base at V and 3 bases at J, with 10 bases between the two ends. The CDR3 reads CASSVFAGKETQYF. The CDR3 bases are TGTGCCAGCAGCGTATTTGCAGGGAAAGAGACCCAGTACTTC.